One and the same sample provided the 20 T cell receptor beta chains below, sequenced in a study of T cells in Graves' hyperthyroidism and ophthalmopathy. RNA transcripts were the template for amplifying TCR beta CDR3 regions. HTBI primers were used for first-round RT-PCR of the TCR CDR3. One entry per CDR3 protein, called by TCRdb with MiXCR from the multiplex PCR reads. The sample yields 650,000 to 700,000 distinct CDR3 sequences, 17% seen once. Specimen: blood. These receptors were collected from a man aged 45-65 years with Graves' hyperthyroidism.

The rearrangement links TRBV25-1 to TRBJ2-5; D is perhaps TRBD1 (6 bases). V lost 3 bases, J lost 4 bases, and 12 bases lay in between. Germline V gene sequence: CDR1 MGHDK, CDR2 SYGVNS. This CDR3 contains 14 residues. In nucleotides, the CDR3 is TGTGCCAGCAGTGACAGGGGTGCGGGAGAGACCCAGTACTTC. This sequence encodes CASSDRGAGETQYF.

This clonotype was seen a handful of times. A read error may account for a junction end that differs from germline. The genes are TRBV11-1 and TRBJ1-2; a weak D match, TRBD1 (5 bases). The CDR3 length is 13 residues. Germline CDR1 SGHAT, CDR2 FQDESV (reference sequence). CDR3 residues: CASSRVINYGYTF. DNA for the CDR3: TGTGCGAGCAGCAGGGTGATAAACTATGGCTACACCTTC. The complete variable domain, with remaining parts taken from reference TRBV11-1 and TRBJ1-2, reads EAEVAQSPRYKITEKSQAVAFWCDPISGHATLYWYRQILGQGPELLVQFQDESVVDDSQLPKDRFSAERLKGVDSTLKIQPAELGDSAMYLCASSRVINYGYTFGSGTRLTVV.

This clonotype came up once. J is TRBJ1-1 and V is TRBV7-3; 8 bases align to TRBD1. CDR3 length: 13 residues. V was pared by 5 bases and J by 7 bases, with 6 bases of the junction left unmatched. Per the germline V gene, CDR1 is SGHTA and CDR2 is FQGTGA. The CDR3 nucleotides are TGTGCCAGCAGCCTACAGGGGGGCGGTGAAGCTTTCTTT. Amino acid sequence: CASSLQGGGEAFF.

The CDR3 coding sequence is TGTGCCAGCAGCTTATCTCGGCAGGGGGGGACCGGGGAGCTGTTTTTT. This codes for CASSLSRQGGTGELFF. The V and J genes are TRBV11-2 and TRBJ2-2; D may correspond to TRBD1 or TRBD2 (7 bases each). The CDR3 covers 16 residues. The germline V gene encodes CDR1 SGHAT and CDR2 FQNNGV. Between the trimmed V and J ends, which lost 2 bases and 5 bases, there was a span of 15 bases.

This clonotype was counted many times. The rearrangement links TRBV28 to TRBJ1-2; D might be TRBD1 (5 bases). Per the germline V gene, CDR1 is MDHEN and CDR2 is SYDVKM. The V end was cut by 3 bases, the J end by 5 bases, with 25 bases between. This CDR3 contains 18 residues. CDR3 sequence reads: CASSLERGSKFDLYGYTF. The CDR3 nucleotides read TGTGCCAGCAGTTTGGAGCGGGGGTCGAAGTTTGATTTATATGGCTACACCTTC.

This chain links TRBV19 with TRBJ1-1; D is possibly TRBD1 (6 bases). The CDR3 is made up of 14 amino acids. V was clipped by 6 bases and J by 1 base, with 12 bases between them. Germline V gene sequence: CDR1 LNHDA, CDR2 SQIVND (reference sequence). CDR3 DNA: TGTGCCAGTAGGGCGGGGGGGCCGAACACTGAAGCTTTCTTT. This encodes CASRAGGPNTEAFF.

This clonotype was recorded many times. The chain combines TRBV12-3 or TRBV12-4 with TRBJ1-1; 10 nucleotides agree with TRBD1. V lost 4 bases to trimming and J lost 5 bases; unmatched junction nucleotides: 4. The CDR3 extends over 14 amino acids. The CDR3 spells CASSSTGGYTEAFF. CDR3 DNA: TGTGCCAGCAGTTCGACAGGGGGCTATACTGAAGCTTTCTTT.

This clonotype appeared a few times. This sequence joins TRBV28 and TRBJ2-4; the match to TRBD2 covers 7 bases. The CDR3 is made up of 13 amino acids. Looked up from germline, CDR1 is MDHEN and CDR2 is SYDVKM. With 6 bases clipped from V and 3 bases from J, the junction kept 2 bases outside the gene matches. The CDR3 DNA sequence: TGTGCCAGCAGCCCGGGGGGCAAAAACATTCAGTACTTC. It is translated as CASSPGGKNIQYF.

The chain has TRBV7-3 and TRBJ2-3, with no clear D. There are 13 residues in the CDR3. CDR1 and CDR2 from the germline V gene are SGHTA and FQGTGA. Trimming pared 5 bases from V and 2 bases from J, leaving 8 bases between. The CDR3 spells CASSQMVTDTQYF. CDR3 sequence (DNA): TGTGCCAGCAGCCAAATGGTCACAGATACGCAGTATTTT.

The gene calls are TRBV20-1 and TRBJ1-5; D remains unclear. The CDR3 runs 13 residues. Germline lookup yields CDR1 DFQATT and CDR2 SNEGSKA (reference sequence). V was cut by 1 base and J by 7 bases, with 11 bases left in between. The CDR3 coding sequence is TGCAGTGCTAGAGGGGCGGGAAGGCAGCCCCAGCATTTT. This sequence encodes CSARGAGRQPQHF.

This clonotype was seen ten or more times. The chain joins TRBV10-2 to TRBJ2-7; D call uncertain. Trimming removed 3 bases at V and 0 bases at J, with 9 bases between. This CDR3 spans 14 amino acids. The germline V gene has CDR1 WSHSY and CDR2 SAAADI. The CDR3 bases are TGCGCCAGCAGTGATGGGTGGAGCTCCTACGAGCAGTACTTC. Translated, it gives CASSDGWSSYEQYF.

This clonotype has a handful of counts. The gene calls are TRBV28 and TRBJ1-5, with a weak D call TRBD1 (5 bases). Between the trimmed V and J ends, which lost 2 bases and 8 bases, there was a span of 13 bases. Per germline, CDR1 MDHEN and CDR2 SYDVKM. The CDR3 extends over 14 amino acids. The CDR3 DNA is TGTGCCAGCAGTTTAAAGGGGCATAGAGAGCCCCAGCATTTT. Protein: CASSLKGHREPQHF.

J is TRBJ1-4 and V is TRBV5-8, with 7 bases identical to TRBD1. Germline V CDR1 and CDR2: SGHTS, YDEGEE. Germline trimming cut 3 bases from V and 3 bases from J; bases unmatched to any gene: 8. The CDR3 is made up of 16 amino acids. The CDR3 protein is CASSSTGSAANEKLFF. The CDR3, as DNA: TGTGCCAGCAGCTCGACAGGGTCGGCAGCTAATGAAAAACTGTTTTTT.

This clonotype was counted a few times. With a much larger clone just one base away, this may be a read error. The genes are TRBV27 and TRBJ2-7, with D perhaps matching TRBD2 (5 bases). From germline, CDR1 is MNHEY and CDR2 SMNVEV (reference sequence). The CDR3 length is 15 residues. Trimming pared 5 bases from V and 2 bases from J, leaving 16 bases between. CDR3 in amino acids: CASSRAEIAPYEQYF. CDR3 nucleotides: TGTGCCAGCAGTAGAGCGGAGATAGCCCCCTACGAGCAGTACTTC.

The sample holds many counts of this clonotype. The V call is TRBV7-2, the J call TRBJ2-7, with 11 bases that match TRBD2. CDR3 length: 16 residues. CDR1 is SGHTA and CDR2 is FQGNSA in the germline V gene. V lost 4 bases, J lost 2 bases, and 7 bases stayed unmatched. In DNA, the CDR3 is TGTGCCAGCAGCTACCACAGACTAGCGGGGACCTACGAGCAGTACTTC. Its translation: CASSYHRLAGTYEQYF.

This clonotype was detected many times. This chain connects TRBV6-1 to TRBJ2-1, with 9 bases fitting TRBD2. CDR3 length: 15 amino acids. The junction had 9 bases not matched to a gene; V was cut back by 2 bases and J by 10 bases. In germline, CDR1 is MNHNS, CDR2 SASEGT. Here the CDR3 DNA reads TGTGCCAGCAGTGAAAGGCCTAGCGGGATCCTCGAGCAGTTCTTC. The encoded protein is CASSERPSGILEQFF.

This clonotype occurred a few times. In DNA, the CDR3 is TGTGCCAGTAGCCTTAAGAAGGGGAAGTACACTGAAGCTTTCTTT. This codes for CASSLKKGKYTEAFF. The rearrangement links TRBV19 to TRBJ1-1; a weak D match, TRBD1 (5 bases). The V and J ends lost 6 bases and 3 bases respectively, with 17 bases between them. The V gene's germline CDR1 is LNHDA and CDR2 SQIVND (reference sequence). The CDR3 spans 15 residues.

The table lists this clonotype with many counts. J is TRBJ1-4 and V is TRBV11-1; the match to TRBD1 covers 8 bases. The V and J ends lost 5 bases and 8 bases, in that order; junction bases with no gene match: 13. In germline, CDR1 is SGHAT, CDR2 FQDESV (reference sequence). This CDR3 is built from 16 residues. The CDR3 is CASSQLPGGAGEKLFF. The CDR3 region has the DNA TGTGCCAGCAGCCAACTACCAGGGGGCGCGGGCGAAAAACTGTTTTTT.

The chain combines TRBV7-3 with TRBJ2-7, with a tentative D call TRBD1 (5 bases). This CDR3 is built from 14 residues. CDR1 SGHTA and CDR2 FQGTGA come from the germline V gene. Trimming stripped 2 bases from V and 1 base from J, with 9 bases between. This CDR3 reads CASSLYQGSYEQYV. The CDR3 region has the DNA TGTGCCAGCAGCTTATACCAGGGATCCTACGAGCAGTACGTC.

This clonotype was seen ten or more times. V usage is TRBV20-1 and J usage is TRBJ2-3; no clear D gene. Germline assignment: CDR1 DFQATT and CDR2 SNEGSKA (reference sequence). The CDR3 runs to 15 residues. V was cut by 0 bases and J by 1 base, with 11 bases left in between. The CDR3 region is CSARDVAWRTDTQYF. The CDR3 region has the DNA TGCAGTGCTAGAGATGTGGCTTGGCGCACAGATACGCAGTATTTT.